These 30 T cell receptor beta chains were all obtained from the same sample, sequenced in a study of tumor-infiltrating lymphocytes in localized non-small cell lung cancer. The table came from immunoSEQ multiplex PCR; TCRdb's copy has only in-frame clones and leaves some out. Of roughly 16,000 clones in the sample, about three quarters are singletons; the top ten hold about 4.3%. The sequenced material came from lung tumor tissue. Every receptor here comes from a human donor with non-small cell lung cancer.

The rearrangement uses TRBV27 and TRBJ2-6; tentatively, D is TRBD2 (6 bases). This CDR3 is 20 amino acids long. Germline lookup yields CDR1 MNHEY and CDR2 SMNVEV (reference sequence). Trimming took 5 bases from V and 0 from J, leaving 23 bases between them. The CDR3: CASSPGGPGRRNSGANVLTF. The CDR3 nucleotides are TGTGCCAGCAGTCCTGGAGGGCCAGGGCGCCGGAACTCTGGGGCCAACGTCCTGACTTTC.

This clone came up a few times. The genes are TRBV7-9 and TRBJ1-6; no reliable D call. Germline V lookup: CDR1 SEHNR, CDR2 FQNEAQ (reference sequence). Trimming took 5 bases from V and 6 from J, leaving 5 bases between them. The CDR3 spans 12 residues. CDR3 in DNA: TGTGCCAGCAGCCCCAGTAATTCACCCCTCCACTTT. Translated, it gives CASSPSNSPLHF.

This sequence joins TRBV27 and TRBJ2-2; no clear D gene. Germline lookup yields CDR1 MNHEY and CDR2 SMNVEV (reference sequence). The CDR3 length is 13 residues. V lost 3 bases and J lost 7, with 9 bases in between. In nucleotides, the CDR3 is TGTGCCAGCAGTTTCATGATGGGCGGGGAGCTGTTTTTT. It specifies CASSFMMGGELFF.

The chain couples TRBV25-1 to TRBJ2-5, with 8 bases lining up with TRBD2. The junction had 6 bases not matched to a gene; V was cut back by 2 bases and J by 4 bases. The CDR3 is 15 residues long. The germline V gene has CDR1 MGHDK and CDR2 SYGVNS. This chain's CDR3 is CASSEAGGGLETQYF. DNA of the CDR3: TGTGCCAGCAGTGAAGCGGGAGGCGGTCTAGAGACCCAGTACTTC.

The genes are TRBV27 and TRBJ1-5, with D possibly TRBD1 on 6 matching bases. Germline V gene sequence: CDR1 MNHEY, CDR2 SMNVEV (reference sequence). This CDR3 spans 16 amino acids. V lost 5 bases, J lost 0 bases, and 14 bases lay in between. The CDR3 sequence: CASSKQGRYSNQPQHF. For the CDR3, the DNA is TGTGCCAGCAGTAAACAGGGACGGTATAGCAATCAGCCCCAGCATTTT.

This clone has a handful of counts. The chain recombines TRBV11-2 with TRBJ1-4, with D maybe TRBD1 (6 bases). There are 14 residues in the CDR3. V lost 3 bases and J lost 5, with 10 bases in between. The germline V gene encodes CDR1 SGHAT and CDR2 FQNNGV. CDR3 loop: CASSFQGQNEKLFF. The DNA for the CDR3 is TGTGCCAGCAGCTTCCAGGGGCAAAATGAAAAACTGTTTTTT. Filled out from reference TRBV11-2 and TRBJ1-4, the complete variable domain reads EAGVAQSPRYKIIEKRQSVAFWCNPISGHATLYWYQQILGQGPKLLIQFQNNGVVDDSQLPKDRFSAERLKGVDSTLKIQPAKLEDSAVYLCASSFQGQNEKLFFGSGTQLSVL.

This clone was seen more than once but under ten times. V gene TRBV2 combines with J gene TRBJ2-7; possible D gene TRBD2, 5 bases. CDR3 length: 12 amino acids. Germline V lookup: CDR1 SNHLY, CDR2 FYNNEI. Trimming took 3 bases from V and 5 from J, leaving 8 bases between them. CDR3 protein: CASSDNGDEQYF. CDR3 DNA sequence: TGTGCCAGCAGTGACAACGGGGACGAGCAGTACTTC.

This clone was observed a handful of times. The V gene is TRBV5-1, the J gene TRBJ2-7; D unresolved. Trimming shortened V by 4 bases and J by 3 bases, and 5 bases separated the two germline ends. This CDR3 has 11 residues. The germline gives CDR1 SGHRS, CDR2 YFSETQ. The CDR3 is CASSDNYEQYF. In DNA, the CDR3 is TGCGCCAGCAGCGACAACTACGAGCAGTACTTC.

The rearrangement uses TRBV7-8 and TRBJ1-1, with TRBD1 as a possible D gene (6 bases). The V and J ends lost 2 bases and 7 bases respectively, with 20 bases between them. CDR3 size: 16 residues. Germline CDR1 reads SGHVS; CDR2 reads FQNEAQ. CDR3 DNA sequence: TGTGCCAGCAGCTTAAGGGCCCCAGGTACAGGGTTTGAAGCTTTCTTT. As protein: CASSLRAPGTGFEAFF.

This sequence joins TRBV5-1 and TRBJ2-5; D remains ambiguous. Looked up from germline, CDR1 is SGHRS and CDR2 is YFSETQ. The CDR3 spans 13 residues. V was clipped by 0 bases and J by 5 bases, with 8 bases between them. CDR3 region: CASSLEQSETQYF. The CDR3 coding sequence is TGCGCCAGCAGCTTGGAACAGTCGGAGACCCAGTACTTC.

The V and J genes are TRBV5-1 and TRBJ2-7; D is unclear. Germline CDR1 SGHRS, CDR2 YFSETQ. Trimming cost V 2 bases and J 1 base, with 13 bases left between them. CDR3 size: 15 residues. The CDR3 DNA follows: TGCGCCAGCAGCTTAAATTCGGATCCATCCTACGAGCAGTACTTC. Protein product: CASSLNSDPSYEQYF. Supplemented by reference TRBV5-1 and TRBJ2-7, the full variable domain reads KAGVTQTPRYLIKTRGQQVTLSCSPISGHRSVSWYQQTPGQGLQFLFEYFSETQRNKGNFPGRFSGRQFSNSRSEMNVSTLELGDSALYLCASSLNSDPSYEQYFGPGTRLTVT.

This rearrangement joins TRBV7-2 to TRBJ2-1; 13 nucleotides match TRBD2. The CDR3 spans 14 residues. Germline CDR1 is SGHTA and CDR2 is FQGNSA. Trimming at V came to 3 bases and at J to 10 bases, leaving 3 bases not matched to a gene. DNA for the CDR3: TGTGCCAGCAGCTTTTCGACTAGCGGGGGGGAGCAGTTCTTC. This translates into CASSFSTSGGEQFF.

On this clone: Its ends do not fully match the called genes, so a read error is possible. The chain recombines TRBV5-3 with TRBJ1-1; D may be TRBD1 (6 bases). TRBV5-3 is flagged as an ORF with uncertain function. This CDR3 is 13 amino acids long. The CDR3 DNA reads as TGTGCCAGCAGCTTGGTAGGGGGTAGTGAAGCTTTCTTT. It translates to CASSLVGGSEAFF.

The chain couples TRBV2 to TRBJ2-3, with 8 positions matching TRBD2. The CDR3 loop spans 15 amino acids. V shed 3 bases, J shed 5 bases, and the junction held 7 bases outside the gene matches. CDR1 is SNHLY and CDR2 is FYNNEI in the germline V gene. The CDR3 DNA follows: TGTGCCAGCAGTGAGAGCGCGGGACTAGGAGATACGCAGTATTTT. It yields the protein CASSESAGLGDTQYF.

This clone appeared once. This sequence joins TRBV6-9 and TRBJ1-4; 12 bases align to TRBD1. The ends lost 6 bases at V and 2 bases at J; junction bases unmatched: 16. The CDR3 length is 20 residues. In germline, CDR1 is MNHGY, CDR2 SVAAGI. CDR3 nucleotides: TGTGCCAGCAGCCTCCCCTATTCCGGGACAGGGGGCGTCACTAATGAAAAACTGTTTTTT. Protein sequence: CASSLPYSGTGGVTNEKLFF.

V usage is TRBV15 and J usage is TRBJ1-1; weak D call: TRBD1 (6 bases). Trimming took 0 bases from V and 6 from J, leaving 14 bases between them. Germline V gene sequence: CDR1 LNHNV, CDR2 YYDKDF (reference sequence). This CDR3 has 15 residues. This CDR3 reads CATSREPGVIAEAFF. The CDR3 DNA sequence: TGTGCCACCAGCAGAGAACCAGGGGTAATCGCTGAAGCTTTCTTT. The whole variable domain, remainder taken from reference TRBV15 and TRBJ1-1, is DAMVIQNPRYQVTQFGKPVTLSCSQTLNHNVMYWYQQKSSQAPKLLFHYYDKDFNNEADTPDNFQSRRPNTSFCFLDIRSPGLGDTAMYLCATSREPGVIAEAFFGQGTRLTVV.

The chain has TRBV9 and TRBJ2-3; D is perhaps TRBD1 (5 bases). CDR3 length: 16 residues. The ends were cut back, 0 bases at V and 1 base at J, with 12 bases in the middle. The germline V gene encodes CDR1 SGDLS and CDR2 YYNGEE. This chain's CDR3 is CASSVEAGQRTDTQYF. In nucleotides, the CDR3 is TGTGCCAGCAGCGTAGAGGCAGGGCAACGCACAGATACGCAGTATTTT.

This chain links TRBV6-1 with TRBJ2-7; 8 bases are shared with TRBD1. Germline V gives CDR1 MNHNS, CDR2 SASEGT. Trimming cost V 5 bases and J 0 bases; bases outside gene matches: 3. The CDR3 spans 14 residues. The DNA of the CDR3 is TGTGCCAGCAGTTCCGGGACAGGCTCCTACGAGCAGTACTTC. It yields the protein CASSSGTGSYEQYF.

This clone has just a few counts. At one boundary the junction diverges from the germline segment, which might be a read error. V and J are TRBV9 and TRBJ2-7; a weak D match, TRBD2 (5 bases). CDR3 length equals 12 residues. CDR1 is SGDLS and CDR2 is YYNGEE in the germline V gene. The CDR3: CASSVVGGILHF. The DNA of the CDR3 is TGTGCCAGCAGCGTAGTCGGAGGAATTTTACACTTC.

The V gene is TRBV7-9, the J gene TRBJ2-7; D is unresolved. The germline CDR1 and CDR2 sequences are SEHNR and FQNEAQ (reference sequence). The CDR3 has 13 amino acids. V was clipped by 5 bases and J by 5 bases, with 13 bases between them. The CDR3 loop is CASSKSDTNEQYF. The CDR3 bases are TGTGCCAGCAGCAAATCCGACACAAACGAGCAGTACTTC.

The chain employs TRBV5-1 and TRBJ2-7; D call uncertain. There are 13 residues in the CDR3. The V end lost 4 bases, the J end lost 1 base, and 9 bases lay between the germline ends. The germline CDR1 and CDR2 sequences are SGHRS and YFSETQ. CDR3 residues: CASSRALSYEQYF. The CDR3 DNA reads as TGCGCCAGCAGCCGGGCCCTGTCCTACGAGCAGTACTTC.

The sample holds a few counts of this clone. The rearrangement uses TRBV6-1 and TRBJ2-7; tentative D call: TRBD1 (6 bases). The CDR3 is 14 residues long. In germline, CDR1 is MNHNS, CDR2 SASEGT. V was cut by 3 bases and J by 6 bases, with 15 bases left in between. This CDR3 reads CASSDGQGYGEQYF. In DNA form, the CDR3 reads TGTGCCAGCAGTGACGGGCAGGGGTATGGCGAGCAGTACTTC.

This chain links TRBV19 with TRBJ1-6; D is unresolved. V was shortened by 4 bases and J by 6 bases, with 13 bases between the two germline ends. Germline assignment: CDR1 LNHDA and CDR2 SQIVND (reference sequence). This CDR3 has 15 amino acids. The CDR3 region is CASSKTFEFNSPLHF. CDR3 sequence (DNA): TGTGCCAGTAGTAAAACCTTCGAGTTTAATTCACCCCTCCACTTT.

The chain combines TRBV19 with TRBJ1-2; 8 bases map to TRBD1. The CDR3 spans 15 residues. V was clipped by 5 bases and J by 7 bases; unmatched bases: 12. Germline CDR1 LNHDA, CDR2 SQIVND (reference sequence). The CDR3 loop is CASSVQTGDFGGYTF. CDR3 in DNA: TGTGCCAGTAGTGTACAGACAGGGGATTTTGGTGGCTACACCTTC.

V usage is TRBV6-5 and J usage is TRBJ2-2, with 8 bases that match TRBD1. The CDR3 has 15 residues. The J segment lost 6 bases and the V segment lost 7 bases, leaving 10 bases of the junction unmatched. Germline CDR1 is MNHEY and CDR2 is SVGAGI. CDR3 nucleotides: TGTGCCAGCAAAGCGGACAGGGTCGGTGCCGGGGAGCTGTTTTTT. Encoded protein: CASKADRVGAGELFF.

Here the CDR3 reads CASSRRTETNLNIQYF. As DNA, the CDR3 is TGTGCCAGTAGTAGGAGGACAGAAACCAACCTAAACATTCAGTACTTC. V gene TRBV19 combines with J gene TRBJ2-4, with D possibly TRBD1 on 6 matching bases. Per the germline V gene, CDR1 is LNHDA and CDR2 is SQIVND (reference sequence). This CDR3 has 16 amino acids. V shed 4 bases and J shed 6 bases, with 19 bases lying between them.

This chain connects TRBV5-1 to TRBJ2-2, with 10 bases that match TRBD1. V gave up 4 bases and J gave up 6 bases; unmatched junction bases: 6. The CDR3 runs 15 residues. From germline, CDR1 is SGHRS and CDR2 YFSETQ. The CDR3: CASSAGQGIPGELFF. The CDR3 region has the DNA TGCGCCAGCAGCGCGGGACAGGGGATTCCCGGGGAGCTGTTTTTT.

This chain connects TRBV5-1 to TRBJ2-4, with D perhaps matching TRBD1 (5 bases). Trimming cost V 0 bases and J 1 base, with 14 bases left between them. The CDR3 has 17 residues. Germline CDR1 SGHRS, CDR2 YFSETQ. DNA of the CDR3: TGCGCCAGCAGCTTGGACGCAGGGCTTACGGCCAAAAACATTCAGTACTTC. Translation gives CASSLDAGLTAKNIQYF.

This chain uses TRBV4-1 with TRBJ2-5; TRBD2 is a possible D gene (6 bases). The length of the CDR3 is 15 residues. The germline V gene has CDR1 MGHRA and CDR2 YSYEKL. Trimming took off 1 base at V and 5 bases at J, with 14 bases between the two ends. The CDR3 sequence is CASSQGQGGFETQYF. For the CDR3, the DNA is TGCGCCAGCAGCCAAGGGCAGGGAGGATTTGAGACCCAGTACTTC.

The V call is TRBV30, the J call TRBJ2-2; D is perhaps TRBD2 (6 bases). Trimming removed 7 bases at V and 7 bases at J, with 10 bases between. CDR1 and CDR2 (germline): GTSNPN, SVGIG (reference sequence). The length of the CDR3 is 11 residues. The CDR3 region is CASGLGGELFF. In DNA form, the CDR3 reads TGTGCCTCGGGACTGGGCGGGGAGCTGTTTTTT.